In its sample, the clone carrying this T cell receptor (beta chain) ranks as medium-sized (0.01 to 0.1%). This sample stems from a study of sequential checkpoint blockade in melanoma. V gave up 6 bases and J gave up 1 base, with 17 bases separating them. This CDR3 is 17 amino acids long. Germline-derived CDR1 and CDR2 are SGDLS and YYNGEE. Regarding treatment: randomized to nivolumab then ipilimumab (arm A) or the reverse (arm B). Patients had received no earlier DNA-damaging chemotherapy. From thawed PBMCs, live CD3+CD8+ cells negative for CD19 and CD56 were sorted. Sequencing used immunoSEQ multiplex PCR; TCRdb keeps in-frame clones, though not all of them. The table has 6,100 or so clones, approximately 48% seen once; the top ten hold 27%.

The clonotype was recovered from a human patient with melanoma. Some clones in this sample may be carry-over from other donors' samples. Sequencing used CD8+ T cells sorted from blood (inferred from file names), obtained from a patient given nivolumab and ipilimumab in sequence. The rearrangement links TRBV9 to TRBJ2-6, with D maybe TRBD1 (5 bases). The CDR3 spells CASNPEQEISGANVLTF. The CDR3 bases are TGTGCCAGCAACCCGGAACAGGAGATATCTGGGGCCAACGTCCTGACTTTC. The whole variable domain, remainder taken from reference TRBV9 and TRBJ2-6, is DSGVTQTPKHLITATGQRVTLRCSPRSGDLSVYWYQQSLDQGLQFLIQYYNGEERAKGNILERFSAQQFPDLHSELNLSSLELGDSALYFCASNPEQEISGANVLTFGAGSRLTVL.